This T cell receptor (beta chain) was profiled in a study of cytomegalovirus exposure and HLA in healthy donors (dated by TCRdb to the late 2010s). For the wider study: According to a later analysis, one platform produced both the 110 or so validation repertoires and the 730 or so repertoires of the first cohort. In addition to the first cohort of 666 subjects, a separate validation cohort of over 90 different subjects was used. To predict cytomegalovirus infection status, the study brought together high-throughput TCR immunosequencing, statistical association of individual TCRs with disease status, and machine learning. The study aimed to test whether cataloging public T cell receptors could reveal signatures of past pathogen exposure. Study-wide conclusions, independent of this receptor: The study gave a list of 150 to 200 TCR beta chains associated with cytomegalovirus. Subsequent analysis determined that TCRs grouped into clusters in the first cohort also showed a tendency toward co-occurrence across the 120 validation repertoires, and approximately 94% of cluster scores exceeded 0. The validation cohort had no HLA typing available for a later analysis, so co-occurrence within that cohort was assessed over all 120 or so repertoires. In both the original and validation cohorts, the classifier was reported to diagnose cytomegalovirus status with high specificity and sensitivity. A few of the identified cytomegalovirus-associated TCR beta chains were confirmed in vitro to be specific for cytomegalovirus antigens. The authors suggested that the approach could potentially be extended to other disease states and immunological phenotypes. Most TCR sequences were observed very rarely across donors, whereas some public TCRs were present in many individuals.

Library preparation was by the immunoSEQ multiplex PCR assay. The authors' pipeline ran thus. A statistical classification framework was built for diagnosing cytomegalovirus status from the catalog of TCR beta chain sequences. Drawn from immuneACCESS, this table holds only the in-frame rearrangements with V and J called that TCRdb kept. Clones are partly lost; checked studies trace under half to an unresolved V gene and leave the rest unexplained. V and J calls and clone size follow that table, whereas D and trimming were derived from the DNA. In all, the sample holds approximately 99,000 clones, and approximately 85% of those were seen once. In total, the top ten clones hold around 3% of the sample. The donors were included in the validation cohort of approximately 130 subjects, a group kept apart from the roughly 670-subject first cohort. Concerning this clone itself: The target of this receptor is not known. One base away there is no much larger clone; base qualities are not given.

The source of this sequence is a woman under 30 in good health and CMV-seronegative. Specimen: PBMCs.

The CDR3 in this case is CASSVQGGTSGTGELFF. The DNA is TGTGCCAGCAGCGTTCAGGGTGGGACTAGCGGGACCGGGGAGCTGTTTTTT. This chain is built from TRBV7-3 and TRBJ2-2, and TRBD2 matches 12 of the central bases. V and J are trimmed by 5 bases and 5 bases, and the gene matches miss 9 bases of the junction. The CDR1 and CDR2 encoded by the germline V gene are SGHTA and FQGTGA. From cysteine to phenylalanine, the CDR3 is 17 amino acids long. Only the CDR3 DNA is retained, 51 bases long and in frame from the first base.